What follows are 3 T cell receptor beta chains derived from one specimen sequenced in a study of blood T cell repertoires in COVID-19. Assay used: immunoSEQ multiplex PCR; TCRdb lists only in-frame clones, some missing. The sample shows about 50,000 clones, around 80% of them seen only once. The specimen sequenced was peripheral blood. These receptors were obtained from a man aged 70 or older with acute or convalescent COVID-19.

This clone was picked up one time. J is TRBJ2-3 and V is TRBV10-2, with 7 bases lining up with TRBD1. This CDR3 is built from 14 residues. Trimming removed 5 bases from V and 5 bases from J; junction bases left unmatched: 7. The germline V gene has CDR1 WSHSY and CDR2 SAAADI. For the CDR3, the DNA is TGCGCCAGCAGTTCAGGGGGAGAAAAAGATACGCAGTATTTT. Its translation: CASSSGGEKDTQYF.

This chain connects TRBV10-3 to TRBJ2-7; 7 bases agree with TRBD1. Germline V gene lookup returns CDR1 ENHRY and CDR2 SYGVKD. Trimming removed 7 bases from V and 2 bases from J; junction bases left unmatched: 8. The CDR3 is made up of 14 amino acids. The CDR3 loop is CAIKPGTDAYEQYF. CDR3 nucleotide sequence: TGTGCCATCAAGCCCGGGACAGATGCCTACGAGCAGTACTTC.

This clone has just a few counts. The gene calls are TRBV7-8 and TRBJ1-2; D is uncertain. CDR1 is SGHVS and CDR2 is FQNEAQ in the germline V gene. The V gene lost 1 base and the J gene lost 0 bases, with 12 bases spanning the gap. This CDR3 is 16 amino acids long. CDR3 amino acids: CASSLVALASNYGYTF. The CDR3 region has the DNA TGTGCCAGCAGCTTAGTGGCCCTAGCTTCTAACTATGGCTACACCTTC.